The next 4 T cell receptor beta chains were all read from a single sample in a study of CD8 T cells in ankylosing spondylitis (TCRdb year 2017). Receptor libraries were prepared by 5' RACE. The instrument was an Illumina HiSeq 2500. TCRdb reprocessing: public reads trimmed at Q25 with fastp, clones called with MiXCR, in-frame beta chains kept. Duplicate CDR3 protein sequences are folded into a single record with the most common DNA and genes. For this sample there are 150,000 to 200,000 distinct CDR3 sequences; approximately 9.9% appear just once. More than 12% of the sample comes from the top ten. The sample consisted of blood, either unsorted or a sorted T cell fraction (not recorded which). The source is a female donor with ankylosing spondylitis or in good health (not recorded which).

In this sample, this clonotype turned up a few times. This sequence joins TRBV9 and TRBJ2-1; TRBD2 agrees at 10 bases. The germline V gene encodes CDR1 SGDLS and CDR2 YYNGEE. J gave up 8 bases and V 0 bases, and 8 bases lay outside the gene matches. The CDR3 is 16 amino acids. CDR3: CASSVGASGREYEQFF. The CDR3 DNA is TGTGCCAGCAGCGTAGGAGCTAGCGGGAGAGAGTATGAGCAGTTCTTC.

This chain connects TRBV6-1 to TRBJ2-1, with D possibly being TRBD2 (6 bases). The CDR3 length is 14 residues. The V gene's germline CDR1 is MNHNS and CDR2 SASEGT. V lost 4 bases, J lost 5 bases, and 12 bases lay in between. The CDR3 nucleotides read TGTGCCAGCAGTGTAAGAAAGCGGGACAATGAGCAGTTCTTC. This codes for CASSVRKRDNEQFF.

This clonotype turned up a few times. The V gene is TRBV10-2, the J gene TRBJ2-1; D uncertain. Per germline, CDR1 WSHSY and CDR2 SAAADI. This CDR3 has 17 amino acids. V lost 3 bases, J lost 0 bases, and 15 bases lay in between. The CDR3 nucleotides read TGCGCCAGCAGTGACGCCTACCTAGGATCCTCCTACAATGAGCAGTTCTTC. This encodes CASSDAYLGSSYNEQFF.

This rearrangement joins TRBV4-1 to TRBJ2-7, with D perhaps given as TRBD1 or TRBD2 (5 bases each). Per the germline V gene, CDR1 is MGHRA and CDR2 is YSYEKL. Trimming removed 0 bases at V and 1 base at J, with 16 bases between. The CDR3 runs 17 residues. CDR3 sequence: CASSQEGAGTGSYEQYF. In DNA form, the CDR3 reads TGCGCCAGCAGCCAAGAAGGGGCGGGCACGGGATCCTACGAGCAGTACTTC.